One and the same sample provided the 29 T cell receptor beta chains below, sequenced in a study of control samples from healthy donors and cancer patients. The data were produced by immunoSEQ multiplex PCR, yet TCRdb's version contains in-frame clones alone and is incomplete. Here the sample spans around 120,000 clones, roughly nine tenths being singletons. Sequencing was performed on PBMCs. These receptor sequences come from a woman in her forties or fifties with colorectal cancer.

The count of this clone is one. The rearrangement joins TRBV6-6 to TRBJ2-1; D could derive from TRBD1 or TRBD2 (6 bases each). This CDR3 comprises 14 residues. Deletions cut 11 bases from V and 2 bases from J, with 16 bases between. Germline CDR1 reads MNHNY; CDR2 reads SVGAGI (reference sequence). CDR3: CAARGRGPYNEQFF. The CDR3 nucleotides read TGTGCCGCTCGGGGCCGGGGGCCCTACAATGAGCAGTTCTTC.

The rearrangement links TRBV2 to TRBJ2-3; 14 bases line up with TRBD2. Losses at the gene ends were 6 bases for V and 4 bases for J; bases not matched to a gene: 9. The CDR3 has 17 residues. The V gene's germline CDR1 is SNHLY and CDR2 FYNNEI. The CDR3 reads CASRAPGLAGVADTQYF. For the CDR3, the DNA is TGTGCCAGCAGGGCTCCGGGACTAGCGGGAGTGGCAGATACGCAGTATTTT.

The J gene is TRBJ1-4, the V gene TRBV28, with D perhaps TRBD1 (6 bases). Looked up from germline, CDR1 is MDHEN and CDR2 is SYDVKM. The CDR3 runs 18 residues. The V and J ends lost 2 bases and 7 bases respectively, with 23 bases between them. The CDR3 sequence is CASSLGGRGGLRSEKLFF. The CDR3 coding sequence is TGTGCCAGCAGTTTAGGTGGGCGGGGGGGGCTAAGGAGTGAAAAACTGTTTTTT.

This clone appeared a single time. The chain combines TRBV3-1 (or the pseudogene TRBV3-2) with TRBJ2-1; 8 bases are shared with TRBD1. This CDR3 has 17 residues. The V and J ends lost 4 bases and 12 bases, in that order; junction bases with no gene match: 20. Germline CDR1 and CDR2: LGHDT and YNNKEL (reference sequence). The CDR3 loop is CASSPMVETGAAGRQFF. The CDR3 DNA follows: TGTGCCAGCAGCCCCATGGTTGAGACAGGGGCCGCGGGGCGGCAGTTCTTC.

In its sample, this clone was seen many times. The chain combines TRBV7-9 with TRBJ1-1; D may be TRBD1 (5 bases). Germline CDR1 reads SEHNR; CDR2 reads FQNEAQ (reference sequence). The CDR3 totals 17 residues. V lost 3 bases, J lost 11 bases, and 28 bases lay in between. The CDR3 sequence is CASSFRNQGRVRGSAFF. CDR3 coding DNA: TGTGCCAGCAGCTTCAGAAACCAGGGACGGGTCCGGGGTTCGGCTTTCTTT.

The V gene is TRBV28, the J gene TRBJ1-1; D is perhaps TRBD1 (5 bases). Deletions cut 3 bases from V and 0 bases from J, with 14 bases between. The CDR3 has 16 residues. From germline, CDR1 is MDHEN and CDR2 SYDVKM. CDR3 nucleotide sequence: TGTGCCAGCAGTTTCCCCCGGGGCAGAATGAACACTGAAGCTTTCTTT. It yields the protein CASSFPRGRMNTEAFF.

This chain joins TRBV19 and TRBJ2-2; D not certain. Germline V lookup: CDR1 LNHDA, CDR2 SQIVND (reference sequence). The V and J ends lost 3 bases and 1 base respectively, with 9 bases between them. The CDR3 is 15 residues long. This CDR3 is CASSMSIENTGELFF. The CDR3 region has the DNA TGTGCCAGTAGTATGTCGATAGAGAACACCGGGGAGCTGTTTTTT. The full variable domain, its missing parts supplied by reference TRBV19 and TRBJ2-2, is DGGITQSPKYLFRKEGQNVTLSCEQNLNHDAMYWYRQDPGQGLRLIYYSQIVNDFQKGDIAEGYSVSREKKESFPLTVTSAQKNPTAFYLCASSMSIENTGELFFGEGSRLTVL.

The chain carries TRBV7-3 and TRBJ2-1, with D perhaps TRBD2 (7 bases). The CDR3 extends over 14 amino acids. Trimming cost V 2 bases and J 9 bases, with 14 bases left between them. In germline, CDR1 is SGHTA, CDR2 FQGTGA. As DNA, the CDR3 is TGTGCCAGCAGCTTATCGCGGGGGCCAGGTGAGCAGTTCTTC. It translates to CASSLSRGPGEQFF.

The chain's CDR3 is CASSLQGFPSHEQFF. The CDR3 coding sequence is TGTGCCAGCAGCTTACAGGGGTTTCCCTCCCATGAGCAGTTCTTC. This chain uses TRBV7-3 with TRBJ2-1, with TRBD1 as a possible D gene (6 bases). The CDR3 runs to 15 residues. Per germline, CDR1 SGHTA and CDR2 FQGTGA. V shed 2 bases and J shed 8 bases, with 16 bases lying between them. The variable domain in full, with the rest retrieved from reference TRBV7-3 and TRBJ2-1, is GAGVSQTPSNKVTEKGKYVELRCDPISGHTALYWYRQSLGQGPEFLIYFQGTGAADDSGLPNDRFFAVRPEGSVSTLKIQRTERGDSAVYLCASSLQGFPSHEQFFGPGTRLTVL.

The chain employs TRBV5-1 and TRBJ1-1; D is possibly TRBD1 (5 bases). The CDR3 is 15 amino acids. The V and J ends lost 5 bases and 5 bases respectively, with 19 bases between them. Germline V lookup: CDR1 SGHRS, CDR2 YFSETQ. CDR3 protein: CASRPGGVGGTEAFF. In DNA form, the CDR3 reads TGCGCCAGCAGACCTGGAGGTGTGGGGGGGACTGAAGCTTTCTTT.

This rearrangement joins TRBV6-5 to TRBJ2-2; D tentatively reads TRBD1 or TRBD2 (5 bases each). The germline V and J ends were trimmed by 5 bases and 7 bases, with 14 bases remaining between them. There are 14 residues in the CDR3. In germline, CDR1 is MNHEY, CDR2 SVGAGI. CDR3 nucleotides: TGTGCCAGCAGTACTCTTGGGGGACGCGGGGAGCTGTTTTTT. Its protein product is CASSTLGGRGELFF.

This sequence joins TRBV28 and TRBJ2-1; tentatively, D is TRBD1 or TRBD2 (6 bases each). CDR3 length: 13 amino acids. The germline gives CDR1 MDHEN, CDR2 SYDVKM. V lost 11 bases to trimming and J lost 7 bases, with 18 bases between them. The chain's CDR3 is CASYRGVSNEQFF. CDR3 coding DNA: TGTGCCTCGTATAGGGGGGTGTCTAATGAGCAGTTCTTC.

This chain joins TRBV5-6 and TRBJ2-1; TRBD2 aligns across 9 bases. Germline V gene data show CDR1 as SGHDT and CDR2 as YYEEEE. V was pared by 4 bases and J by 5 bases, with 7 bases of the junction left unmatched. This CDR3 has 15 residues. In DNA form, the CDR3 reads TGTGCCAGCAGCAATAGCGGGAGTGCCCACAATGAGCAGTTCTTC. Protein sequence: CASSNSGSAHNEQFF.

This clone was seen only once. The chain joins TRBV3-1 (or the pseudogene TRBV3-2) to TRBJ2-1; 10 nucleotides line up with TRBD1. The germline V gene encodes CDR1 LGHDT and CDR2 YNNKEL (reference sequence). The length of the CDR3 is 15 residues. V lost 1 base and J lost 8; bases outside the gene matches: 5. The CDR3 sequence is CASSQGQGARYEQFF. CDR3 coding DNA: TGTGCCAGCAGCCAAGGACAGGGGGCTAGGTATGAGCAGTTCTTC.

This clone appeared once. The rearrangement links TRBV6-5 to TRBJ1-3; unclear D gene. CDR3 length: 16 residues. Germline V gene data show CDR1 as MNHEY and CDR2 as SVGAGI. V lost 2 bases and J 0 bases, leaving 11 bases between the germline ends. CDR3 sequence: CASSYTRRHSGNTIYF. The CDR3, as DNA: TGTGCCAGCAGTTACACGCGCAGGCACTCTGGAAACACCATATATTTT.

The V gene is TRBV5-4, the J gene TRBJ2-5; D possibly corresponds to TRBD1 (5 bases). In germline, CDR1 is SGHNT, CDR2 YYREEE (reference sequence). CDR3 length equals 15 residues. With 4 bases removed from V and 5 bases from J, the gap between germline ends came to 18 bases. CDR3 loop: CASSPGMREWETQYF. Here the CDR3 DNA reads TGTGCCAGCAGCCCAGGGATGCGCGAGTGGGAGACCCAGTACTTC.

The chain carries TRBV5-4 and TRBJ2-5, with unresolved D. Trimming cost V 1 base and J 2 bases, with 6 bases left between them. CDR1 is SGHNT and CDR2 is YYREEE in the germline V gene (reference sequence). CDR3 size: 13 residues. The CDR3 DNA reads as TGTGCCAGCAGCTTGTTCGGGCAAGAGACCCAGTACTTC. This sequence encodes CASSLFGQETQYF.

This clone was seen more than once but under ten times. The chain carries TRBV12-3 or TRBV12-4 and TRBJ1-3; D is possibly TRBD1 (5 bases). The CDR3 runs 13 residues. The V end lost 5 bases, the J end lost 9 bases, and 14 bases lay between the germline ends. In DNA, the CDR3 is TGTGCCAGCAGTGCGGACACCCGGGGCACCATATATTTT. It specifies CASSADTRGTIYF.

The chain uses TRBV7-9 and TRBJ1-5; D may be TRBD1 (5 bases). The CDR3 loop spans 16 amino acids. Trimming took off 5 bases at V and 0 bases at J, with 14 bases between the two ends. Per germline, CDR1 SEHNR and CDR2 FQNEAQ (reference sequence). The CDR3 DNA reads TGTGCCAGCAGCCCCGGGGGAGTTAATAGCAATCAGCCCCAGCATTTT. It specifies CASSPGGVNSNQPQHF.

The chain employs TRBV7-6 and TRBJ2-2; D might be TRBD2 (5 bases). V was shortened by 5 bases and J by 5 bases, with 15 bases between the two germline ends. The germline V gene has CDR1 SGHVS and CDR2 FNYEAQ. The CDR3 runs 15 residues. The DNA for the CDR3 is TGTGCCAGCAGCCCGATTCTGGGCGGGACCGGGGAGCTGTTTTTT. Protein product: CASSPILGGTGELFF.

The chain is built from TRBV5-1 and TRBJ2-2; D is perhaps TRBD1 (6 bases). The CDR3 spans 17 residues. The V end was cut by 0 bases, the J end by 4 bases, with 16 bases between. The germline gives CDR1 SGHRS, CDR2 YFSETQ. The CDR3 coding sequence is TGCGCCAGCAGCTTGGCCGGGCAGGGGACGACCACCGGGGAGCTGTTTTTT. It yields the protein CASSLAGQGTTTGELFF.

V is TRBV2 and J is TRBJ2-7; D is ambiguous. The length of the CDR3 is 11 residues. Germline values: CDR1 SNHLY, CDR2 FYNNEI. Trimming removed 4 bases at V and 2 bases at J, with 3 bases between. In nucleotides, the CDR3 is TGTGCCAGCAGTGTTGCCTACGAGCAGTACTTC. It specifies CASSVAYEQYF.

This clone has just one count. This rearrangement joins TRBV19 to TRBJ1-5, with D maybe TRBD1 (5 bases). CDR1 and CDR2 from the germline V gene are LNHDA and SQIVND (reference sequence). The CDR3 totals 17 residues. Trimming removed 4 bases from V and 6 bases from J, with 22 bases in between. The CDR3 nucleotides are TGTGCCAGTAGTACGGGATCAGGGCCTGGTCAGGGTCAGCCCCAGCATTTT. Translated, it gives CASSTGSGPGQGQPQHF.

This clone was picked up a small number of times. The DNA of the CDR3 is TGTGCCTGGACCATTGGGGGTAGCAATCAGCCCCAGCATTTT. Translating it yields CAWTIGGSNQPQHF. The genes are TRBV30 and TRBJ1-5, with D tentatively TRBD1 (5 bases). CDR1 GTSNPN and CDR2 SVGIG come from the germline V gene (reference sequence). The CDR3 covers 14 residues. The germline V and J ends were trimmed by 4 bases and 0 bases, with 10 bases remaining between them.

Details on this clone: Relative to the germline gene, one junction end is altered; a read error may explain this. The J gene is TRBJ1-2, the V gene TRBV28, with unresolved D. Germline V gene data show CDR1 as MDHEN and CDR2 as SYDVKM. The CDR3 is 16 residues long. CDR3 loop: CASRLYEPLGIYGYTF. CDR3 sequence (DNA): TGTGCCAGCAGATTATACGAACCCTTGGGTATCTATGGCTACACCTTC.

The J gene is TRBJ1-5, the V gene TRBV9; no definite D call. The germline gives CDR1 SGDLS, CDR2 YYNGEE. The germline V and J ends were trimmed by 4 bases and 4 bases, with 12 bases remaining between them. CDR3 length: 14 amino acids. The CDR3 DNA sequence: TGTGCCAGCAGCCCCGTGGCTGGGAATCAGCCCCAGCATTTT. It translates to CASSPVAGNQPQHF.

The rearrangement uses TRBV7-8 and TRBJ2-7, with D tentatively TRBD1 (6 bases). Germline-derived CDR1 and CDR2 are SGHVS and FQNEAQ. The ends were cut back, 3 bases at V and 0 bases at J, with 15 bases in the middle. This CDR3 is 16 amino acids long. CDR3 region: CASSFALGGPSYEQYF. CDR3 bases: TGTGCCAGCAGCTTTGCCCTAGGGGGACCCTCCTACGAGCAGTACTTC.

The rearrangement uses TRBV7-9 and TRBJ2-7; 9 nucleotides match TRBD2. CDR3 length: 16 residues. Germline CDR1 SEHNR, CDR2 FQNEAQ (reference sequence). The ends lost 0 bases at V and 3 bases at J; junction bases unmatched: 6. The CDR3 DNA sequence: TGTGCCAGCAGCTTAGCGCGGGGACTAGCAGACTACGAGCAGTACTTC. Its translation: CASSLARGLADYEQYF. Full variable domain (remainder filled in from reference TRBV7-9 and TRBJ2-7): DTGVSQNPRHKITKRGQNVTFRCDPISEHNRLYWYRQTLGQGPEFLTYFQNEAQLEKSRLLSDRFSAERPKGSFSTLEIQRTEQGDSAMYLCASSLARGLADYEQYFGPGTRLTVT.

The chain couples TRBV28 to TRBJ1-2; D is undetermined. Trimming shortened V by 5 bases and J by 5 bases, and 15 bases separated the two germline ends. This CDR3 is built from 14 residues. Germline assignment: CDR1 MDHEN and CDR2 SYDVKM. CDR3 loop: CASSQAGRPYGYTF. DNA for the CDR3: TGTGCCAGCAGTCAGGCCGGGAGACCTTATGGCTACACCTTC.